This TCR beta chain is from a study of somatic mutations in cytotoxic T cells in rheumatoid arthritis. This CDR3 region has 16 residues. The V gene end was trimmed by 5 bases and the J gene end by 2 bases; junction bases not matched to a gene: 5. Germline loops: CDR1 SNHLY, CDR2 FYNNEI. Sequencing was performed with immunoSEQ multiplex PCR; in TCRdb, only in-frame clones are kept and a portion is missing. The sample has under 7,500 clones, around 91% seen once. The specimen sequenced was CD8+ T cells sorted from blood. The chain uses TRBV2 and TRBJ2-2, with 10 bases matching TRBD1. The receptor was isolated from a woman between 65 and 79 years old with rheumatoid arthritis. CDR3 in amino acids: CASSTDRGFNTGELFF. The CDR3 bases are TGTGCCAGCAGTACGGACAGGGGGTTTAACACCGGGGAGCTGTTTTTT.